This entry lists 6 T cell receptor beta chains sequenced from one sample in a study of cytomegalovirus exposure and HLA in healthy donors. The PCR employed 60 Vbeta primers together with 13 Jbeta primers. Sequencing was performed with immunoSEQ multiplex PCR; in TCRdb, only in-frame clones are kept and a portion is missing. Among 90,000 to 100,000 clones listed, under 80% were seen once. Sequencing input: PBMCs. These receptors came from a middle-aged man in good health and CMV-seropositive.

The gene calls are TRBV23-1 and TRBJ2-5; D not resolved. TRBV23-1 carries the ORF label, with uncertain function. V dropped 7 bases and J dropped 1 base, with 10 bases sitting between them. The CDR3 runs to 13 residues. CDR3 nucleotide sequence: TGCGCCAGCACTAGACCGCCCCAAGAGACCCAGTACTTC. Amino acid sequence: CASTRPPQETQYF.

This rearrangement joins TRBV7-9 to TRBJ2-6; the match to TRBD2 covers 11 bases. The J segment lost 4 bases and the V segment lost 6 bases, leaving 8 bases of the junction unmatched. The CDR3 is made up of 17 amino acids. CDR1 and CDR2 from the germline V gene are SEHNR and FQNEAQ (reference sequence). The CDR3 loop reads CASSSLAGELGANVLTF. The DNA of the CDR3 is TGTGCCAGCAGTTCACTAGCGGGAGAATTAGGGGCCAACGTCCTGACTTTC. Variable domain in full (rest from reference TRBV7-9 and TRBJ2-6): DTGVSQNPRHKITKRGQNVTFRCDPISEHNRLYWYRQTLGQGPEFLTYFQNEAQLEKSRLLSDRFSAERPKGSFSTLEIQRTEQGDSAMYLCASSSLAGELGANVLTFGAGSRLTVL.

This chain uses TRBV5-1 with TRBJ2-1; 9 nucleotides line up with TRBD1. This CDR3 is built from 15 residues. Looked up from germline, CDR1 is SGHRS and CDR2 is YFSETQ. With V trimmed by 4 bases and J by 6 bases, 8 bases remained unmatched. The CDR3 region has the DNA TGCGCCAGCAGCGTGGACAGGGGTCTGGGCAATGAGCAGTTCTTC. Its protein is CASSVDRGLGNEQFF.

Only one count was recorded for this clone. This sequence joins TRBV6-5 and TRBJ2-7; 9 bases fit TRBD2. The CDR3 loop spans 14 amino acids. Germline CDR1 reads MNHEY; CDR2 reads SVGAGI. V trimming: 2 bases; J trimming: 3 bases; junction bases outside the gene matches: 2. CDR3 coding DNA: TGTGCCAGCAGTTACCATAGCGGGAGCTACGAGCAGTACTTC. As protein: CASSYHSGSYEQYF.

This sequence joins TRBV10-3 and TRBJ2-5; 13 nucleotides line up with TRBD2. This CDR3 has 16 amino acids. V shed 2 bases and J 5 bases; nucleotides not matched to a gene: 5. Germline CDR1 and CDR2: ENHRY and SYGVKD. CDR3 residues: CAISETSGGGRETQYF. The CDR3 DNA follows: TGTGCCATCAGTGAGACTAGCGGGGGGGGAAGGGAGACCCAGTACTTC.

The chain carries TRBV7-2 and TRBJ2-7, with 9 bases aligning to TRBD2. The CDR3 is 15 residues long. Unmatched junction bases numbered 7, after V lost 5 bases and J lost 2 bases. Germline CDR1 reads SGHTA; CDR2 reads FQGNSA. CDR3 sequence: CASSPRTSVTYEQYF. The CDR3 region has the DNA TGTGCCAGCAGCCCCAGGACTAGCGTAACCTACGAGCAGTACTTC.